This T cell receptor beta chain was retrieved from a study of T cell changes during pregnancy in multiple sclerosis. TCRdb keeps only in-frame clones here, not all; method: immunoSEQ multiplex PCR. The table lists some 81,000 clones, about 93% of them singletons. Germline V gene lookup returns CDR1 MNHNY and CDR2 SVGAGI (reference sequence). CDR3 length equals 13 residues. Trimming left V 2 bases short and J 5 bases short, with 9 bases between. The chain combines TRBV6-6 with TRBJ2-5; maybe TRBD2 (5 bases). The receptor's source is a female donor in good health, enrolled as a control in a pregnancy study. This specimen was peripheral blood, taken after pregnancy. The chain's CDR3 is CASSYVGGETQYF. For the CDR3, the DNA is TGTGCCAGCAGTTACGTCGGCGGGGAGACCCAGTACTTC.